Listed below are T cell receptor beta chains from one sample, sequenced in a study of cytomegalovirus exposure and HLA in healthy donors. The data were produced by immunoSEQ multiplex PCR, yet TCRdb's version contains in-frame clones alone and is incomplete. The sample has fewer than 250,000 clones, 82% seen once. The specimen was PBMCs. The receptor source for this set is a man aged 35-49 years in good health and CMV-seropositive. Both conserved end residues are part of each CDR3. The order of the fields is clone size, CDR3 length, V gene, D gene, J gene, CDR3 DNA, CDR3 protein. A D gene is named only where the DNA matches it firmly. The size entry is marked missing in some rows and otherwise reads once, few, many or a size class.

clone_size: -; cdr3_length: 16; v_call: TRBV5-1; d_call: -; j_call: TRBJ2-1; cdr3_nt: TGCGCCAGCAAGCCCCTAGGGGATCTCCCCTACAATGAGCAGTTCTTC; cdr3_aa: CASKPLGDLPYNEQFF
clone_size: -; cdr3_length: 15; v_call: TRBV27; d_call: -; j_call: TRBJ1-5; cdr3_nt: TGTGCCAGCAGCCCATGGGGCAGATTATGGCAGCCCCAGCATTTT; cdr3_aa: CASSPWGRLWQPQHF
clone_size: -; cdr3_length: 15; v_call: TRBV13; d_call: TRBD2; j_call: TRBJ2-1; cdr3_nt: TGTGCCAGCAGCCCAGGGACTAGCGGGAGTGATGAGCAGTTCTTC; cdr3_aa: CASSPGTSGSDEQFF
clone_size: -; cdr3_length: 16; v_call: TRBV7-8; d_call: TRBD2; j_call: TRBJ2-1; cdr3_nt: TGTGCCAGCAGCCGCGCCGTCCATAGCGGGAGCTCAGAGCAGTTCTTC; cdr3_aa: CASSRAVHSGSSEQFF
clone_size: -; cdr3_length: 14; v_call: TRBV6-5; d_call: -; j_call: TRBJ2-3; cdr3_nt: TGTGCCAGCAGTTCACGACTGGCCACAGATACGCAGTATTTT; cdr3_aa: CASSSRLATDTQYF
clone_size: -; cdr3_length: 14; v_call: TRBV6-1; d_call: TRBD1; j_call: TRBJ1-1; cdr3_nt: TGTGCCAGCAGTGCCGGACAGGGTGGAGTGTTAGCTTTCTTT; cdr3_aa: CASSAGQGGVLAFF
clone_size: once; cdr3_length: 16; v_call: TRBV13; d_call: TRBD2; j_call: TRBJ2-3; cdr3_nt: TGTGCCAGCAGTCCAGCGGGAGGGCAAGTTGGGGATACGCAGTATTTT; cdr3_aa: CASSPAGGQVGDTQYF
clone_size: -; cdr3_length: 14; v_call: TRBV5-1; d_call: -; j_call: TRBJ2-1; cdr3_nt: TGCGCCAGCAGCTCCCAGACTAGCTACAATGAGCAGTTCTTC; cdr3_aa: CASSSQTSYNEQFF
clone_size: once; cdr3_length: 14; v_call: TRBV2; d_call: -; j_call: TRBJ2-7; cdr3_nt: TGTGCCAGCAGTGAAAGTGGGAGAAGTGGCGAGCAGTACTTC; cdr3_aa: CASSESGRSGEQYF
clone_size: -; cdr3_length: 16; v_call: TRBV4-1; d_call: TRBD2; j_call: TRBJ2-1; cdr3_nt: TGCGCCAGCAGCCGAACTGGACTAGCGGACGACAATGAGCAGTTCTTC; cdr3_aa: CASSRTGLADDNEQFF
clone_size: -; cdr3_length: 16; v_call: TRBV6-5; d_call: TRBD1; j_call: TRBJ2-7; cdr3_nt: TGTGCCAGCAGTTCTCGAGGGACAGGGGTTCCCTACGAGCAGTACTTC; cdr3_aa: CASSSRGTGVPYEQYF
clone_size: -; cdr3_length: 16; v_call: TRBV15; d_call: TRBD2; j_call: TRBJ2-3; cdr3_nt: TGTGCCACCAGCAGCGGACTAGCGGGAATCACAGATACGCAGTATTTT; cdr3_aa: CATSSGLAGITDTQYF
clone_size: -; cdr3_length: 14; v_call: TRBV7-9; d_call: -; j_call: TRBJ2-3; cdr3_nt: TGTGCCAGCAGCTCGAGGACAATCCCAGATACGCAGTATTTT; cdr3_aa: CASSSRTIPDTQYF
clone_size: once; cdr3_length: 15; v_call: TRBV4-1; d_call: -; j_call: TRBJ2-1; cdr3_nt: TGCGCCAGCAGCCAAGATAAAGGAGTCTACAATGAGCAGTTCTTC; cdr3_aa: CASSQDKGVYNEQFF
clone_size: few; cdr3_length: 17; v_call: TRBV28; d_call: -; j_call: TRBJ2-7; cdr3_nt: TGTGCCAGCAGTTTTCCGAGGGGGGAGGGGATATCCTACGAGCAGTACTTC; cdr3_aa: CASSFPRGEGISYEQYF
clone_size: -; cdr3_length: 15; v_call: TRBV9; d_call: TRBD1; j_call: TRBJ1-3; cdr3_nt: TGTGCCAGCAGCGTGACAGGGAACTCTGGAAACACCATATATTTT; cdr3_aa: CASSVTGNSGNTIYF
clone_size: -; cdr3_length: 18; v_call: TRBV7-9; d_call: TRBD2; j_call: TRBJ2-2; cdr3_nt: TGTGCCAGCAGCTCGCCCCGGACTAGCGGGAGAGTTGGTGGGGAGCTGTTTTTT; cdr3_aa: CASSSPRTSGRVGGELFF
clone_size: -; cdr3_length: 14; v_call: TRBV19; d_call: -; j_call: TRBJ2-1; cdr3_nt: TGTGCCAGTAGTATGCCCCAGGGTTACAATGAGCAGTTCTTC; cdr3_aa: CASSMPQGYNEQFF
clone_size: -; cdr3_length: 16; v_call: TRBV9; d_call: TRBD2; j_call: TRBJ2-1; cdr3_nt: TGTGCCAGCAGCCCTGGACTAGCGGGAGGAATGAATGAGCAGTTCTTC; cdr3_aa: CASSPGLAGGMNEQFF
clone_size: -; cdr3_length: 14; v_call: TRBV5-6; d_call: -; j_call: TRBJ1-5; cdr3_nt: TGTACCAGCAGCTTGAGTGCGGCGAGACAGCCCCAGCATTTT; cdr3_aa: CTSSLSAARQPQHF
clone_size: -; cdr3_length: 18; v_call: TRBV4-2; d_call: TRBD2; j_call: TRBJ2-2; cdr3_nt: TGTGCCAGCAGCCAAGAACTAGCGGGAGGCCTGGGGACCGGGGAGCTGTTTTTT; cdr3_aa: CASSQELAGGLGTGELFF
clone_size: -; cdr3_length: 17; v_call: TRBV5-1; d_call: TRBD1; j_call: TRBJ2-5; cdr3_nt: TGCGCCAGCAGCTTCACTCCCGGGACAGGGGGCGCAGAGACCCAGTACTTC; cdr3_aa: CASSFTPGTGGAETQYF
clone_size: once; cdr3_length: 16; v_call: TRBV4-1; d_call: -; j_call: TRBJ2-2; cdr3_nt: TGCGCCAGCAGCCAAGCGTGGACTCCTAACACCGGGGAGCTGTTTTTT; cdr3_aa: CASSQAWTPNTGELFF
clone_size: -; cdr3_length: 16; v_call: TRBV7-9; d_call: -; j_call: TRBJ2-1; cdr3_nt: TGTGCCAGCAGCTTAGGGCAGGGCGCCTCCTACAATGAGCAGTTCTTC; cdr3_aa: CASSLGQGASYNEQFF
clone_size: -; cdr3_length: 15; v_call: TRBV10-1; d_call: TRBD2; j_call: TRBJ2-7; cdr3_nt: TGCGCCAGCAGTGATCGACGGACTAGCGTCTACGAGCAGTACTTC; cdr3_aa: CASSDRRTSVYEQYF
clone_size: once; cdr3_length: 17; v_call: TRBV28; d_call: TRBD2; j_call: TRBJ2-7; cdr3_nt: TGTGCCAGCAGCCCGGGACTAGCGGGAAACCAAGCCTACGAGCAGTACTTC; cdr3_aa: CASSPGLAGNQAYEQYF
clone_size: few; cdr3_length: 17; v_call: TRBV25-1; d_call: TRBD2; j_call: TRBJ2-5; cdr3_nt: TGTGCCAGCAGCCCCGGGTCAGCGGGATACCACCAAGAGACCCAGTACTTC; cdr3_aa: CASSPGSAGYHQETQYF
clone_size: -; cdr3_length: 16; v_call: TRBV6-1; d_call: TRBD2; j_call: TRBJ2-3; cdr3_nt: TGTGCCAGCAGTGAGACTAGCGCTTTGGGCACAGATACGCAGTATTTT; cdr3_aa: CASSETSALGTDTQYF
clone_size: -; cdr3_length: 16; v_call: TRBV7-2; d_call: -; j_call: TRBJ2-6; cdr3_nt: TGTGCCAGCAGCTTAGCGCTAACGTTTGGGGCCAACGTCCTGACTTTC; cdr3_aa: CASSLALTFGANVLTF
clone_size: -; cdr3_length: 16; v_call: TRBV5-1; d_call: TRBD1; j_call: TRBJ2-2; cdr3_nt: TGCGCCAGCAGCTTCCCAGGGGGCGCTGAGCCCGGGGAGCTGTTTTTT; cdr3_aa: CASSFPGGAEPGELFF
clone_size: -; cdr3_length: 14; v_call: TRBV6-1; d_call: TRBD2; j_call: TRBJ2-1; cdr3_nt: TGTGCCAGCAGTGACCCGGGACTAGGGGGTGAGCAGTTCTTC; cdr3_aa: CASSDPGLGGEQFF
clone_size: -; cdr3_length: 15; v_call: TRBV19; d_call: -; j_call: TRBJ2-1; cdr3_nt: TGTGCCAGTAGTATGGCCGGGAGCTCCTACAATGAGCAGTTCTTC; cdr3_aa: CASSMAGSSYNEQFF
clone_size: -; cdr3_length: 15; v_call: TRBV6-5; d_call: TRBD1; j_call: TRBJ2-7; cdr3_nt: TGTGCCAGCAGTTTTTCCCGGGACAGAGACTACGAGCAGTACTTC; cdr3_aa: CASSFSRDRDYEQYF
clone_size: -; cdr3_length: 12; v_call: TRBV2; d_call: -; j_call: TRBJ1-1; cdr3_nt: TGTGCCAGCAGTCCGCTTTCTATTGAAGCTTTCTTT; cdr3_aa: CASSPLSIEAFF
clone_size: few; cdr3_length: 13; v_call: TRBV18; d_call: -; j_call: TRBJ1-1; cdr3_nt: TGTGCCAGCTCTCGGAGTGGTAACACTGAAGCTTTCTTT; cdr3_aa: CASSRSGNTEAFF
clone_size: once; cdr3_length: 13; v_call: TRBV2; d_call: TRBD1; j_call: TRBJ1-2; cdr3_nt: TGTGCCAGCATCACCCGGGACAGGGCTGGCTACACCTTC; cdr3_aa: CASITRDRAGYTF
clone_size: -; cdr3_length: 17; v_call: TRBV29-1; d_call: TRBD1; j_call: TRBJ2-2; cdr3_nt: TGCAGCGTTGAAGGTATATTGGGACAGGGAGGCACCGGGGAGCTGTTTTTT; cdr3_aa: CSVEGILGQGGTGELFF
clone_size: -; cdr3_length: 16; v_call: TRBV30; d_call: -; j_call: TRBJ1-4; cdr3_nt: TGTGCCTGGACTGACCCGGGTCGCACAACTAATGAAAAACTGTTTTTT; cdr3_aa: CAWTDPGRTTNEKLFF
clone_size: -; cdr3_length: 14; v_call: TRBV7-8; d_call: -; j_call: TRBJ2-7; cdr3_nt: TGTGCCAGCAGCTTAGCAACAGGCCTCTACGAGCAGTACTTC; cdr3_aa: CASSLATGLYEQYF
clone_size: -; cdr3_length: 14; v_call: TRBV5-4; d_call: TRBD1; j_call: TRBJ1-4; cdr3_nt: TGTGCCAGCAACCGACAGGGGGGCAGTGAAAAACTGTTTTTC; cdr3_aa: CASNRQGGSEKLFF
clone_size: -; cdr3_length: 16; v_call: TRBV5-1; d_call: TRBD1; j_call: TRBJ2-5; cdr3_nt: TGCGCCAGCAGCCTCTGGGACAGGGGGCTCCAAGAGACCCAGTACTTC; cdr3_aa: CASSLWDRGLQETQYF
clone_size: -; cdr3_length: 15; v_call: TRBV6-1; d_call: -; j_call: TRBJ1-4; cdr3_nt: TGTGCCAGCAGGACACCAGGGGCCACTAATGAAAAACTGTTTTTT; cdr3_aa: CASRTPGATNEKLFF
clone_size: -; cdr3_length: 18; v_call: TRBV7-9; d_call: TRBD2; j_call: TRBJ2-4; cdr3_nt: TGTGCCAGCAGCTTAGTAGCGGGAGTGGGGGTGGCCAAAAACATTCAGTACTTC; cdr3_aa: CASSLVAGVGVAKNIQYF
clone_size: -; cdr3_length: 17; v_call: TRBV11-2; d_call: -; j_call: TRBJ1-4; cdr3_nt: TGTGCCAGCAGCTTGGGATGGGGGGGGGCAACTAATGAAAAACTGTTTTTT; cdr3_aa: CASSLGWGGATNEKLFF
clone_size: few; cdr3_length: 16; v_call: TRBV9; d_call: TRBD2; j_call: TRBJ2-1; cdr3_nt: TGTGCCAGCAGCCCTAGGACTAGCGGTTATTACAATGAGCAGTTCTTC; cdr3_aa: CASSPRTSGYYNEQFF
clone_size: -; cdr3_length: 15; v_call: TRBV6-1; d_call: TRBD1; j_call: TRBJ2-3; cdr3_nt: TGTGCCAGCAGTCCCCGACAGGGGGCAGAGGATACGCAGTATTTT; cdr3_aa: CASSPRQGAEDTQYF
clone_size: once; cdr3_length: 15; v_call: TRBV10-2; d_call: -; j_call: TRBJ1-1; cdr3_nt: TGCGCCAGCAGTGAGGTCCCTCGGGGGAACACTGAAGCTTTCTTT; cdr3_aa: CASSEVPRGNTEAFF
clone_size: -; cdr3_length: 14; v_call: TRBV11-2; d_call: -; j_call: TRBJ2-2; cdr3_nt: TGTGCCAGCAGCTTATGGAGGGACGCCGGGGAGCTGTTTTTT; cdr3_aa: CASSLWRDAGELFF
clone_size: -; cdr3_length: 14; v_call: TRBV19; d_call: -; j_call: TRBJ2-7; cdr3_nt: TGTGCCAGTAGTAGTGGGGCAGGGACCTACGAGCAGTACTTC; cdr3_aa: CASSSGAGTYEQYF